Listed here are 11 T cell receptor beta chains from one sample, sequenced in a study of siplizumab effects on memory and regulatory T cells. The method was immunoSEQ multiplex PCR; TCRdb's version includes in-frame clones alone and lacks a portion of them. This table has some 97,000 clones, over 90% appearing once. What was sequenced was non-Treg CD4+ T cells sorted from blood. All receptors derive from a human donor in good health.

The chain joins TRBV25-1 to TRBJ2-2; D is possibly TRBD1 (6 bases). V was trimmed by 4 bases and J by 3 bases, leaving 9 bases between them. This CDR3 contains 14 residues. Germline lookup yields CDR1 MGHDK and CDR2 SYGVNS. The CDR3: CASSGTAYTGELFF. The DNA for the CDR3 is TGTGCCAGCAGTGGGACAGCGTACACCGGGGAGCTGTTTTTT.

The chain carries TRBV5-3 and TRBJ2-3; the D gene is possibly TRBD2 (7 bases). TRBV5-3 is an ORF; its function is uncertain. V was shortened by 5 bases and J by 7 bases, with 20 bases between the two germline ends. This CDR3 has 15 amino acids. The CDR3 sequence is CARSPRWGGVHTQYF. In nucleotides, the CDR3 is TGTGCCAGAAGTCCCAGGTGGGGGGGCGTCCATACGCAGTATTTT.

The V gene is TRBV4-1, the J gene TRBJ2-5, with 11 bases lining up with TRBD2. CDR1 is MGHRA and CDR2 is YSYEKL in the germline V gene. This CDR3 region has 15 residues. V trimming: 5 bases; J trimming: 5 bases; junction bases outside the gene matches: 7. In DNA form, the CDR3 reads TGCGCCAGCAGCGCCCCGGGACTAGCGGTCGAGACCCAGTACTTC. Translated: CASSAPGLAVETQYF.

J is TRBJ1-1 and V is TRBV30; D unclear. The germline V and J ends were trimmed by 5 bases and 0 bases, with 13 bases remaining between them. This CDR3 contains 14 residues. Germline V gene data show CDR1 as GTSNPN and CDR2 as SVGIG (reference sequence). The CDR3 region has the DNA TGTGCCTGGGGGCAGAATATCCTGAACACTGAAGCTTTCTTT. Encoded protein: CAWGQNILNTEAFF.

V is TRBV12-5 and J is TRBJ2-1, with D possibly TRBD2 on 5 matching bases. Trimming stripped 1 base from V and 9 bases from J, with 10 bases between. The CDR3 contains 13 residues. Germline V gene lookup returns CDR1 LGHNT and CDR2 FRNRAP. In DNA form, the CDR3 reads TGTGCTAGTGGTTTGGCTCTAGCATTTGAGCAGTTCTTC. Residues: CASGLALAFEQFF. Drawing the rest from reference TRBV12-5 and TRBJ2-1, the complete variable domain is DARVTQTPRHKVTEMGQEVTMRCQPILGHNTVFWYRQTMMQGLELLAYFRNRAPLDDSGMPKDRFSAEMPDATLATLKIQPSEPRDSAVYFCASGLALAFEQFFGPGTRLTVL.

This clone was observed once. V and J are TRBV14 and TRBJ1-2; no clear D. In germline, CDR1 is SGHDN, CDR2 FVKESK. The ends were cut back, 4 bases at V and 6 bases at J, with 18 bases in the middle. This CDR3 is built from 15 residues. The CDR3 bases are TGTGCCAGCAGCCCCAAAATTGCGAGAGCTGATGGCTACACCTTC. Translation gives CASSPKIARADGYTF.

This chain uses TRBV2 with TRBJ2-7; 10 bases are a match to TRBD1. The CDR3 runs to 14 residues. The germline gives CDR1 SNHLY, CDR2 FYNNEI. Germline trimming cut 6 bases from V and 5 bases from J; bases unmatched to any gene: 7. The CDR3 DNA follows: TGTGCCAGCAGCATGGACAGGGGGATCCACGAGCAGTACTTC. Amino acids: CASSMDRGIHEQYF.

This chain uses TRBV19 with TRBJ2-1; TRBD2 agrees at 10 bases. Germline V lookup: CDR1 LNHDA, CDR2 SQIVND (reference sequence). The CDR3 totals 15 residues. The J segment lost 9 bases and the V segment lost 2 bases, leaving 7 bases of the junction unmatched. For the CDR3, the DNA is TGTGCCAGTAGTATACGTGCTAGCGGGAGAGGTGAGCAGTTCTTC. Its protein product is CASSIRASGRGEQFF.

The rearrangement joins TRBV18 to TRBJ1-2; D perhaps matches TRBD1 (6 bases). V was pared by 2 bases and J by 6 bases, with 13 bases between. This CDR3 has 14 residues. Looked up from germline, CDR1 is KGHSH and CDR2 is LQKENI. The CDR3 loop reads CASSPYGQIHGYTF. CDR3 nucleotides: TGTGCCAGCTCACCATACGGACAGATCCATGGCTACACCTTC. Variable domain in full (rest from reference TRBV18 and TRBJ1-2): NAGVMQNPRHLVRRRGQEARLRCSPMKGHSHVYWYRQLPEEGLKFMVYLQKENIIDESGMPKERFSAEFPKEGPSILRIQQVVRGDSAAYFCASSPYGQIHGYTFGSGTRLTVV.

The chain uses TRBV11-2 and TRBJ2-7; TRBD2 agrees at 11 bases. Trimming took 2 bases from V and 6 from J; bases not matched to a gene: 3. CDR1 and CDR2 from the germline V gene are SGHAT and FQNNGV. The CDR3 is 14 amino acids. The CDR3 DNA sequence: TGTGCCAGCAGCTTAATAGCGGGAGGGGTCGAGCAGTACTTC. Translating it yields CASSLIAGGVEQYF.

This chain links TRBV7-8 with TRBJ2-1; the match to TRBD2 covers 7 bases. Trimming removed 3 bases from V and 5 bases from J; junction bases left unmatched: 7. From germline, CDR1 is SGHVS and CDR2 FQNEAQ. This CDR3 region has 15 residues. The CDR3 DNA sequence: TGTGCCAGCAGCTTTTTCGCGGGAGCTCACAATGAGCAGTTCTTC. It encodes CASSFFAGAHNEQFF.